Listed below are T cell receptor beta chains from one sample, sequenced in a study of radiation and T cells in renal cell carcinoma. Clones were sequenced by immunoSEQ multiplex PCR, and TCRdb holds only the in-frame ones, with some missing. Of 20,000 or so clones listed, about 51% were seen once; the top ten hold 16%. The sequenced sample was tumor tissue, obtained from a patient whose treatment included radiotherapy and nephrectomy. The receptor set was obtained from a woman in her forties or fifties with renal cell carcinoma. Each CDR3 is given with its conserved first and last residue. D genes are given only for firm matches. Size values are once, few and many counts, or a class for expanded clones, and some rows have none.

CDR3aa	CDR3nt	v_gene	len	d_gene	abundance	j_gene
CASSQVPSGGARETQYF	TGCGCCAGCAGCCAGGTCCCTAGCGGGGGGGCCAGAGAGACCCAGTACTTC	TRBV4-1	17	TRBD2	-	TRBJ2-5
CASSLGQAEQYF	TGCGCCAGCAGCTTGGGCCAGGCCGAGCAGTACTTC	TRBV5-1	12	-	-	TRBJ2-7
CASSMASGGPYEQYF	TGCGCCAGCAGCATGGCTAGCGGGGGACCCTACGAGCAGTACTTC	TRBV5-1	15	TRBD2	-	TRBJ2-7
CASSQTGGLYEQYF	TGTGCCAGCAGCCAAACAGGGGGTTTGTACGAGCAGTACTTC	TRBV14	14	TRBD1	few	TRBJ2-7
CASSLAAGEGTDTQYF	TGCGCCAGCAGCTTGGCGGCGGGGGAGGGAACAGATACGCAGTATTTT	TRBV5-1	16	TRBD2	-	TRBJ2-3
CASSATGGGEKLFF	TGTGCCAGCAGCGCCACAGGGGGCGGTGAAAAACTGTTTTTT	TRBV6-1	14	TRBD1	-	TRBJ1-4
CASRAVVRGTIQETQYF	TGTGCCAGCAGGGCCGTAGTGCGGGGGACTATCCAAGAGACCCAGTACTTC	TRBV7-8	17	TRBD2	-	TRBJ2-5
CASSTGLPEGEQFF	TGTGCCAGCAGTACGGGACTCCCAGAGGGTGAGCAGTTCTTC	TRBV27	14	-	few	TRBJ2-1
CASSSAGGTGETQYF	TGTGCCAGCAGCTCCGCCGGGGGGACAGGAGAGACCCAGTACTTC	TRBV7-3	15	-	many	TRBJ2-5
CASSLTRTGNTIYF	TGCGCCAGCAGCCTTACTCGGACTGGAAACACCATATATTTT	TRBV4-1	14	-	-	TRBJ1-3
CASSRVGVEQYF	TGTGCCAGCAGCCGAGTGGGGGTCGAGCAGTACTTC	TRBV7-9	12	-	few	TRBJ2-7
CASSPRGTEAFF	TGTGCCAGCAGTCCTCGGGGCACTGAAGCTTTCTTT	TRBV11-2	12	-	-	TRBJ1-1
CSASYNEKLFF	TGCAGTGCTAGTTACAATGAAAAACTGTTTTTT	TRBV20-1	11	-	-	TRBJ1-4
CASSERRDRSYEQYF	TGTGCCAGCAGTGAGAGGAGGGACAGGTCCTACGAGCAGTACTTC	TRBV2	15	TRBD1	-	TRBJ2-7
CATGLASTDTQYF	TGTGCGACAGGCCTGGCTAGCACAGATACGCAGTATTTT	TRBV19	13	-	-	TRBJ2-3
CAISPGLDTYEQYF	TGTGCCATCAGCCCCGGACTGGACACCTACGAGCAGTACTTC	TRBV10-3	14	-	-	TRBJ2-7
CASSLQETQYF	TGTGCCAGCAGCTTGCAAGAGACCCAGTACTTC	TRBV7-9	11	-	few	TRBJ2-5
CASRPGTTGYEQYF	TGTGCCAGCAGGCCCGGGACTACTGGCTACGAGCAGTACTTC	TRBV7-9	14	TRBD2	-	TRBJ2-7
CASTLAGGQETQYF	TGTGCCAGCACCCTAGCGGGGGGGCAAGAGACCCAGTACTTC	TRBV6-5	14	TRBD2	once	TRBJ2-5
CASSFQGGQEAFF	TGTGCCAGCAGCTTCCAGGGGGGCCAAGAAGCTTTCTTT	TRBV7-3	13	TRBD1	-	TRBJ1-1
CASSSSGSYYGYTF	TGTGCCAGCAGCTCCTCGGGAAGCTACTATGGCTACACCTTC	TRBV7-9	14	-	few	TRBJ1-2
CASSYRTGGYYGYTF	TGTGCCAGCAGCTATCGGACAGGGGGATACTATGGCTACACCTTC	TRBV7-8	15	TRBD1	-	TRBJ1-2
CASSPAAGQAREKLFF	TGCGCCAGCAGCCCGGCCGCTGGACAGGCTAGGGAAAAACTGTTTTTT	TRBV5-1	16	TRBD1	-	TRBJ1-4
CASSSRRSSYNEQFF	TGCGCCAGCAGTTCTAGGCGGAGCTCCTACAATGAGCAGTTCTTC	TRBV5-1	15	-	-	TRBJ2-1
CSFLKETQYF	TGCAGCTTTTTGAAAGAGACCCAGTACTTC	TRBV29-1	10	-	once	TRBJ2-5
CASSELAGRGRAEQFF	TGTGCCAGCAGTGAATTGGCGGGTAGAGGGAGAGCTGAGCAGTTCTTC	TRBV6-1	16	-	few	TRBJ2-1
CASSLAGTPYGNTIYF	TGCGCCAGCAGCTTGGCCGGGACTCCTTATGGAAACACCATATATTTT	TRBV5-1	16	-	-	TRBJ1-3
CASSLAISNYGYTF	TGTGCCAGCAGCTTAGCGATTTCTAACTATGGCTACACCTTC	TRBV7-9	14	-	-	TRBJ1-2
CASSLGQSSGANVLTF	TGTGCCAGCAGCTTAGGACAGTCCTCTGGGGCCAACGTCCTGACTTTC	TRBV7-2	16	-	-	TRBJ2-6
CASSWTGDEQYF	TGTGCCAGCAGCTGGACAGGGGACGAGCAGTACTTC	TRBV6-5	12	TRBD1	-	TRBJ2-7
CSAQVGTDTQYF	TGCAGCGCCCAGGTGGGCACAGATACGCAGTATTTT	TRBV29-1	12	-	-	TRBJ2-3
CASSGHRGTEAFF	TGTGCCAGCAGTGGACACAGGGGCACTGAAGCTTTCTTT	TRBV25-1	13	TRBD1	-	TRBJ1-1
CSIIPQGGNTIYF	TGCAGCATTATACCGCAGGGGGGAAACACCATATATTTT	TRBV29-1	13	-	-	TRBJ1-3
CASSPIRGQETQYF	TGTGCCAGCAGCCCTATCAGGGGGCAAGAGACCCAGTACTTC	TRBV7-2	14	TRBD1	-	TRBJ2-5
CASSSAGAGEQYF	TGTGCCAGCAGCTCCGCGGGGGCCGGGGAGCAGTACTTC	TRBV7-2	13	-	-	TRBJ2-7
CASQMGNEKLFF	TGTGCCAGCCAGATGGGGAATGAAAAACTGTTTTTT	TRBV5-4	12	-	-	TRBJ1-4
CASSTSLNTEAFF	TGTGCCAGCAGCACCAGTCTGAACACTGAAGCTTTCTTT	TRBV14	13	-	few	TRBJ1-1
CASSPSWGGVNYGYTF	TGTGCCAGCAGCCCTTCATGGGGGGGCGTGAACTATGGCTACACCTTC	TRBV4-2	16	-	-	TRBJ1-2
CASSPGQLNTEAFF	TGTGCCAGCAGCCCGGGACAGTTGAACACTGAAGCTTTCTTT	TRBV7-9	14	TRBD1	many	TRBJ1-1
CASRSGPGNQPQHF	TGTGCCAGCAGATCGGGACCGGGCAATCAGCCCCAGCATTTT	TRBV6-9	14	-	-	TRBJ1-5
CASSATGTGVTGELFF	TGTGCCAGCAGCGCAACCGGGACAGGGGTCACCGGGGAGCTGTTTTTT	TRBV9	16	TRBD1	many	TRBJ2-2
CASSENGAGTEAFF	TGTGCCAGCAGTGAAAATGGGGCTGGCACTGAAGCTTTCTTT	TRBV6-1	14	-	few	TRBJ1-1
CAWGGTVQGGYTF	TGTGCCTGGGGGGGGACAGTCCAGGGTGGCTACACCTTC	TRBV30	13	TRBD1	-	TRBJ1-2
CASSYGFDRENSPLHF	TGTGCCAGCAGTTACGGTTTTGACAGGGAGAATTCACCCCTCCACTTT	TRBV6-5	16	TRBD1	-	TRBJ1-6
CASSVDLSNTIYF	TGTGCCAGCAGCGTCGACCTGTCCAACACCATATATTTT	TRBV5-4	13	-	few	TRBJ1-3
CASVWTGDSNQPQHF	TGTGCCAGCGTTTGGACAGGCGACAGCAATCAGCCCCAGCATTTT	TRBV6-1	15	TRBD1	medium-sized	TRBJ1-5
CASSQETRLSYEQYF	TGCGCCAGCAGCCAAGAGACGAGGCTCTCCTACGAGCAGTACTTC	TRBV4-3	15	-	medium-sized	TRBJ2-7
CASSYGQAVEAFF	TGTGCCAGCAGTTACGGACAGGCAGTAGAAGCTTTCTTT	TRBV6-6	13	TRBD1	few	TRBJ1-1
CASSYSSIGGEQYF	TGTGCCAGCAGTTACTCGTCAATCGGGGGCGAGCAGTACTTC	TRBV6-5	14	-	few	TRBJ2-7
CASSGSGTYNSPLHF	TGTGCCAGCAGTGGATCCGGAACCTATAATTCACCCCTCCACTTT	TRBV25-1	15	-	few	TRBJ1-6
CASSMRTGAAFF	TGTGCCAGCAGCATGAGGACAGGGGCAGCTTTCTTT	TRBV11-2	12	TRBD1	many	TRBJ1-1
CASSYSTSMGAFF	TGTGCCAGCAGTTACTCGACCTCAATGGGGGCTTTCTTT	TRBV6-6	13	-	few	TRBJ1-1